Given below is one T cell receptor (beta chain) in context. CDR1 and CDR2 from the germline V gene are SQVTM and ANQGSEA. The CDR3 spans 12 residues. The V end lost 5 bases, the J end lost 7 bases, and 9 bases lay between the germline ends. The data are from a study of technical replicates of blood from a few donors. Using immunoSEQ multiplex PCR, the repertoire was profiled, and TCRdb retains in-frame clones only, with some absent. Among some 48,000 clones listed, 80% to 95% were seen once. The chain carries TRBV29-1 and TRBJ1-6; a weak D match, TRBD1 (5 bases). Sequencing input: PBMCs. The source of this sequence is a human donor in good health. Some clones in this sample may be carry-over from other donors' samples. The chain's CDR3 is CSVRQGNSPLHF. The CDR3 DNA reads TGCAGCGTTCGTCAGGGCAATTCACCCCTCCACTTT.